The clone carrying this T cell receptor beta chain was seen once. The data originate from a study of blood T cell repertoires in COVID-19. Across the whole study: COVID-19 samples from acute and convalescent phases originated in the United States, Italy and Spain.

Germline loops: CDR1 SGHRS, CDR2 YFSETQ. The CDR3 extends over 15 amino acids. The V and J ends lost 4 bases and 7 bases, in that order; junction bases with no gene match: 7. Clones were read by immunoSEQ multiplex PCR, and TCRdb kept only the in-frame ones, dropping some. The top ten clones hold around an eighth of a sample with roughly 55,000 clones, 70% to 80% of them seen once. The chain employs TRBV5-1 and TRBJ1-4; TRBD1 matches 10 bases. The clonotype originates from a man older than 75 with acute or convalescent COVID-19. The source material was peripheral blood. The chain's CDR3 is CASSGGQGKFEKLFF. In nucleotides, the CDR3 is TGCGCCAGCAGCGGGGGACAGGGGAAGTTTGAAAAACTGTTTTTT.